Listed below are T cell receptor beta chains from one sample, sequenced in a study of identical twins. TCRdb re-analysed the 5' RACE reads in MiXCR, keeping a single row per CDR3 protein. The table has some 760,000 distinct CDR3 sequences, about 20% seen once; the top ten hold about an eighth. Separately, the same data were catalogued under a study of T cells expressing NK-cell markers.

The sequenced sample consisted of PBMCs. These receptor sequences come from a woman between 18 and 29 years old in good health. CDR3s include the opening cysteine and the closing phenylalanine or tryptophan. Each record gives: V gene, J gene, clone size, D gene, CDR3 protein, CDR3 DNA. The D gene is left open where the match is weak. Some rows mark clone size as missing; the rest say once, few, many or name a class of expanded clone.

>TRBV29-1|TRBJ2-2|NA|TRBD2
CSVRAGANTGELFF
TGCAGCGTGAGAGCGGGAGCGAACACCGGGGAGCTGTTTTTT
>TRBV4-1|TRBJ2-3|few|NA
CASSQVRSVFADTQYF
TGCGCCAGCAGCCAAGTCCGAAGCGTTTTCGCAGATACGCAGTATTTT
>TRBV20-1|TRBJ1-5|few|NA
CSARTGLGQPQHF
TGCAGTGCTAGGACAGGTTTAGGTCAGCCCCAGCATTTT
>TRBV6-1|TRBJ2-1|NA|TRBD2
CASSGRGAGVWNEQFF
TGTGCCAGCAGTGGGCGTGGGGCGGGAGTGTGGAATGAGCAGTTCTTC
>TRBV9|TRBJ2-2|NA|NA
CASSEGGRTTNTGELFF
TGTGCCAGCAGCGAGGGGGGGCGGACTACGAACACCGGGGAGCTGTTTTTT
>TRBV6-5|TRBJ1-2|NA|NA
CASSYVGRDQGYTF
TGTGCCAGCAGTTACGTCGGTAGGGACCAGGGCTACACCTTC
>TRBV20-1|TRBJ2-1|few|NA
CSAREAFRVEQFF
TGCAGTGCTAGGGAGGCTTTCAGGGTTGAGCAGTTCTTC
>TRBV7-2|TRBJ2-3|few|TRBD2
CASSLGAGGIDTQYF
TGTGCCAGCAGCTTAGGAGCGGGAGGGATAGATACGCAGTATTTT
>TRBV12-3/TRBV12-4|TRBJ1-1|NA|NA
CASSLAGLIEAFF
TGTGCCAGCAGTTTAGCCGGCTTGATTGAAGCTTTCTTT
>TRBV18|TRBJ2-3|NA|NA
CASSLRPGLAATSTDTQYF
TGTGCCAGCTCACTACGGCCCGGGCTAGCCGCTACTAGCACAGATACGCAGTATTTT
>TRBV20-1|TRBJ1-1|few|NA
CSARPGTWPRNTEAFF
TGCAGTGCTAGACCCGGGACTTGGCCAAGGAACACTGAAGCTTTCTTT
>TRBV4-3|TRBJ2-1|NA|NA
CASSHLRGGEAVDEQFF
TGCGCCAGCAGCCACCTCAGAGGGGGGGAGGCAGTGGATGAGCAGTTCTTC
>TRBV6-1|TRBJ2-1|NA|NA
CAARGGGAPYNEQFF
TGTGCCGCTAGAGGAGGGGGCGCCCCCTACAATGAGCAGTTCTTC
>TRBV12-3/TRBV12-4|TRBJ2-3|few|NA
CASRKEKGVDTQYF
TGTGCCAGCAGAAAGGAAAAGGGTGTAGATACGCAGTATTTT
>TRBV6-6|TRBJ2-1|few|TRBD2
CAVSGGYNEQFF
TGTGCCGTCTCGGGGGGTTACAATGAGCAGTTCTTC
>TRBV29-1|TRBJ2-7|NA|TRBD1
CSVVGRGQGRSYEQYF
TGCAGCGTTGTCGGGAGGGGACAGGGGCGATCCTACGAGCAGTACTTC
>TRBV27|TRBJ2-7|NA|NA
CASSFGPGRASYEQYF
TGTGCCAGCAGTTTCGGCCCGGGACGAGCATCCTACGAGCAGTACTTC
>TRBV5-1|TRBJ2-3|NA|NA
CASRGFLTASTDTQYF
TGCGCCAGCAGGGGGTTCTTGACCGCTAGCACAGATACGCAGTATTTT
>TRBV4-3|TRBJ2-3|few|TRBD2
CASSQGPLAGGTDTQYF
TGCGCCAGCAGCCAAGGCCCACTAGCGGGAGGTACGGATACGCAGTATTTT
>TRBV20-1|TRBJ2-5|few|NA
CSARGGSRETQYF
TGCAGTGCTAGAGGGGGATCGAGAGAGACCCAGTACTTC
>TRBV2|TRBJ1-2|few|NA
CASSEVARNYGYTF
TGTGCCAGCAGTGAGGTAGCACGCAACTATGGCTACACCTTC
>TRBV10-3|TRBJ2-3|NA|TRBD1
CAISPTGGGPDTQYF
TGTGCCATCAGCCCGACAGGGGGCGGCCCAGATACGCAGTATTTT
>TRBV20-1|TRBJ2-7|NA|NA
CSASGGQLGGYF
TGCAGTGCTAGTGGGGGGCAGCTGGGGGGGTACTTC
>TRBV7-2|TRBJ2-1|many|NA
CASSLVPERGIF
TGTGCCAGCAGCTTAGTCCCAGAACGTGGGATCTTC
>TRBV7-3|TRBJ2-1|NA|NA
CASSLTHGPALSYNEQFF
TGTGCCAGCAGCTTAACTCACGGCCCAGCCCTCTCCTACAATGAGCAGTTCTTC
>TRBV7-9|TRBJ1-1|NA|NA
CASSSRETTEAFF
TGTGCCAGCAGCTCGAGGGAGACCACTGAAGCTTTCTTT
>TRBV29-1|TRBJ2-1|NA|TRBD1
CSVRGQGNNEQFF
TGCAGCGTCAGGGGACAGGGTAACAATGAGCAGTTCTTC
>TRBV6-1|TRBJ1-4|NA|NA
CASSGRDGEKLFF
TGTGCCAGCAGTGGCCGGGACGGCGAAAAACTGTTTTTT
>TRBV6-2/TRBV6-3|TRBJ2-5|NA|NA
CASSYSGTQYF
TGTGCCAGCAGTTACTCGGGGACCCAGTACTTC
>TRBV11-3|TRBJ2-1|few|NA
CASSFLGVAYAYNEQFF
TGTGCCAGCAGCTTCCTTGGGGTAGCCTATGCCTACAATGAGCAGTTCTTC
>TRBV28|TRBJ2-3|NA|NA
CASILSTGGLSTDTQYF
TGTGCCAGCATCCTCTCCACCGGGGGGCTCAGCACAGATACGCAGTATTTT
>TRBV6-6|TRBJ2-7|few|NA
CASSPPDEQYF
TGTGCCAGCAGTCCCCCCGACGAGCAGTACTTC
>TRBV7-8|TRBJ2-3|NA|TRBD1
CASSSTGAPSTDTQYF
TGTGCCAGCAGCAGTACAGGGGCCCCTAGCACAGATACGCAGTATTTT
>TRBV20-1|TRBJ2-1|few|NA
CSARTGLGSFYNEQFF
TGCAGTGCTAGAACCGGACTGGGATCTTTTTACAATGAGCAGTTCTTC
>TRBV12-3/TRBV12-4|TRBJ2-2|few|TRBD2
CASSRSSGGAGTGELFF
TGTGCCAGCAGTCGATCTAGCGGAGGGGCGGGGACCGGGGAGCTGTTTTTT
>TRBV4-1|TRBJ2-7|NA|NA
CASSRPGPEQYF
TGCGCCAGCAGCCGCCCTGGTCCCGAGCAGTACTTC
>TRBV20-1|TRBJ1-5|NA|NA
CSASRGDYQPQHF
TGCAGTGCTAGTCGGGGGGATTATCAGCCCCAGCATTTT
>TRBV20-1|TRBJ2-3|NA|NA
CSARGPSVSTDTQYF
TGCAGTGCTAGGGGACCTAGCGTAAGCACAGATACGCAGTATTTT
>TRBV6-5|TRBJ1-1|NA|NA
CASSYYNQPAFF
TGTGCCAGCAGTTATTATAATCAGCCGGCTTTCTTT
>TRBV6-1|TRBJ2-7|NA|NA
CASSELWVPTGEQYF
TGTGCCAGCAGTGAATTATGGGTTCCGACTGGGGAGCAGTACTTC
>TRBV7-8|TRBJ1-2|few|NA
CASSLNPANYGYTF
TGTGCCAGCAGCTTAAACCCAGCCAACTATGGCTACACCTTC
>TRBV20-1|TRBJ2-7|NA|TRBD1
CSAKTGGSYEQYF
TGCAGTGCTAAAACAGGGGGCTCCTACGAGCAGTACTTC
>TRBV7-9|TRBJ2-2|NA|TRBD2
CASSLRLASNTGELFF
TGTGCCAGCAGCTTGCGACTAGCGTCGAACACCGGGGAGCTGTTTTTT
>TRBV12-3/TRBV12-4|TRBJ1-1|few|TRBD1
CASSIGTGSMNTEAFF
TGTGCCAGCAGTATTGGGACAGGCTCCATGAACACTGAAGCTTTCTTT
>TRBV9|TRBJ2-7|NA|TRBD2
CASSVGLAEKDEQYF
TGTGCCAGCAGCGTAGGACTAGCGGAGAAAGACGAGCAGTACTTC
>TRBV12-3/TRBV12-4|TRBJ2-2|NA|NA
CASSLSGQAAGELFF
TGTGCCAGCAGTTTGTCCGGCCAGGCAGCCGGGGAGCTGTTTTTT
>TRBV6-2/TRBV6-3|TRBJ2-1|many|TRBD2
CASSYSRGRANYNEQFF
TGTGCCAGCAGTTACAGTCGCGGGAGGGCCAACTACAATGAGCAGTTCTTC
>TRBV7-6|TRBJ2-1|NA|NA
CASSPMASSIPYNEQFF
TGTGCCAGCAGCCCCATGGCTAGCTCTATACCCTACAATGAGCAGTTCTTC
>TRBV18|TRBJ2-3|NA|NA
CASSPPGDNADTQYF
TGTGCCAGCTCACCACCGGGGGATAATGCAGATACGCAGTATTTT
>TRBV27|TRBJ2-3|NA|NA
CASSPSYSSTDTQYF
TGTGCCAGCAGTCCGTCTTACTCTAGCACAGATACGCAGTATTTT
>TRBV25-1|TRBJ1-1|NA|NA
CASSDFEAGNTEAFF
TGTGCCAGCAGTGATTTTGAGGCTGGGAACACTGAAGCTTTCTTT
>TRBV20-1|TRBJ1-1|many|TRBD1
CSALDRDSAFF
TGCAGTGCTCTGGACAGGGATTCAGCTTTCTTT
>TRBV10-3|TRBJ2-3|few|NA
CAARDPDGTQYF
TGTGCCGCCCGGGACCCCGACGGGACGCAGTATTTT
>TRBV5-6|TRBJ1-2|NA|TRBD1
CASSLVQGAGYTF
TGTGCCAGCAGCTTGGTGCAGGGGGCTGGCTACACCTTC
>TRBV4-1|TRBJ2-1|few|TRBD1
CATKIRTGGNNEQFF
TGCGCCACCAAGATAAGGACAGGGGGGAACAATGAGCAGTTCTTC
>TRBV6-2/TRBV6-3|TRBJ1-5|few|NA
CASSYSTQAPNQPQHF
TGTGCCAGCAGTTACTCTACTCAGGCCCCCAATCAGCCCCAGCATTTT
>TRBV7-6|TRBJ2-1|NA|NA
CASSLSQASSYNEQFF
TGTGCCAGCAGCTTATCTCAGGCGAGCTCCTACAATGAGCAGTTCTTC
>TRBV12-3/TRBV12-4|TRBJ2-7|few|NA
CASSLSELYEQYF
TGTGCCAGCAGTTTATCAGAGCTCTACGAGCAGTACTTC